The present TCR beta chain was sequenced within a study of vaccination effects on CD4 cells after COVID-19. V shed 3 bases and J 5 bases; nucleotides not matched to a gene: 8. CDR1 and CDR2 (germline): MNHEY, SMNVEV (reference sequence). The CDR3 spans 15 residues. TCRdb's copy holds only in-frame clones and misses some; the assay was immunoSEQ multiplex PCR. The table records 20,000 to 30,000 clones, approximately 74% of them present only once. Before sequencing took place, the ViraFEST assay used viral peptide pools to expand antigen-specific CD4+ T cells. Cultured cells yielded isolated CD4+ T cells after 10 days. The vaccine recipients had no prior SARS-CoV-2 infection, with negative nucleocapsid antibodies. As concerns this clone: Its antigen remains unknown.

The clonotype was recovered from a human donor who received a COVID-19 vaccine. The rearrangement joins TRBV27 to TRBJ2-3; 7 bases align to TRBD1. Sample: CD4+ T cells from PBMCs cultured with SARS-CoV-2 spike peptides, taken before COVID-19 vaccination. CDR3 DNA sequence: TGTGCCAGCAGTTTTGAGGGGGCGCAGGGAGATACGCAGTATTTT. Amino acid sequence: CASSFEGAQGDTQYF.